A selection of T cell receptor beta chains follows, all from one sample in a study of blood T cell repertoires in COVID-19. Repertoires were generated with immunoSEQ multiplex PCR, while TCRdb's copy carries only in-frame clones and drops some. The data hold roughly 270,000 clones, with nearly 90% observed a single time. The sample comprised peripheral blood. The source is a man in his late teens or twenties with active or convalescent COVID-19. CDR3s include the opening cysteine and the closing phenylalanine or tryptophan. The D gene is left open where the match is weak. Size is omitted from some rows. Given values are once, few, many or a class for expanded clones.

V gene: TRBV9
clone size: .
D gene: TRBD1
J gene: TRBJ1-4
CDR3 protein: CASSVGARDRGEKLFF
CDR3 DNA: TGTGCCAGCAGCGTAGGGGCCCGGGACAGGGGAGAAAAACTGTTTTTT

V gene: TRBV14
clone size: .
D gene: .
J gene: TRBJ1-1
CDR3 protein: CASSRALWQARNTEAFF
CDR3 DNA: TGTGCCAGCAGCCGAGCTTTGTGGCAGGCGCGGAACACTGAAGCTTTCTTT

V gene: TRBV5-4
clone size: .
D gene: .
J gene: TRBJ1-1
CDR3 protein: CASSLGVGGDTEAFF
CDR3 DNA: TGTGCCAGCAGCTTGGGAGTAGGAGGGGACACTGAAGCTTTCTTT

V gene: TRBV5-1
clone size: .
D gene: .
J gene: TRBJ1-4
CDR3 protein: CASSLDGRGEKLFF
CDR3 DNA: TGCGCCAGCAGCCTCGACGGCCGCGGTGAAAAACTGTTTTTT

V gene: TRBV27
clone size: .
D gene: TRBD1
J gene: TRBJ2-2
CDR3 protein: CASSFAGGTGELFF
CDR3 DNA: TGTGCCAGCAGTTTCGCAGGGGGAACCGGGGAGCTGTTTTTT

V gene: TRBV7-9
clone size: .
D gene: .
J gene: TRBJ1-2
CDR3 protein: CASSVTESYGYTF
CDR3 DNA: TGTGCCAGCAGCGTCACAGAAAGCTATGGCTACACCTTC

V gene: TRBV7-8
clone size: .
D gene: TRBD1
J gene: TRBJ1-5
CDR3 protein: CASSSPQTGFDQPQHF
CDR3 DNA: TGTGCCAGCAGCTCGCCTCAGACAGGGTTCGATCAGCCCCAGCATTTT

V gene: TRBV9
clone size: once
D gene: .
J gene: TRBJ2-7
CDR3 protein: CASSLEGSYSYEQYF
CDR3 DNA: TGTGCCAGCAGCCTCGAGGGTTCATACTCCTACGAGCAGTACTTC

V gene: TRBV9
clone size: once
D gene: .
J gene: TRBJ2-4
CDR3 protein: CASSVGPSSPAKNIQYF
CDR3 DNA: TGTGCCAGCAGCGTAGGGCCTTCGTCTCCAGCCAAAAACATTCAGTACTTC

V gene: TRBV6-1
clone size: .
D gene: .
J gene: TRBJ2-7
CDR3 protein: CASSGQVRDYSYEQYF
CDR3 DNA: TGTGCCAGCAGTGGACAGGTCCGGGACTACTCCTACGAGCAGTACTTC

V gene: TRBV9
clone size: .
D gene: TRBD1
J gene: TRBJ1-4
CDR3 protein: CASSPRTGGRGEKLFF
CDR3 DNA: TGTGCCAGCAGCCCGCGGACAGGGGGGCGCGGTGAAAAACTGTTTTTT

V gene: TRBV6-5
clone size: once
D gene: .
J gene: TRBJ1-6
CDR3 protein: CASSLTGFNSPLHF
CDR3 DNA: TGTGCCAGCAGTTTGACAGGTTTTAATTCACCCCTCCACTTT

V gene: TRBV27
clone size: .
D gene: .
J gene: TRBJ1-5
CDR3 protein: CASSLQGRRPQHF
CDR3 DNA: TGTGCCAGCAGTTTACAGGGGAGAAGGCCCCAGCATTTT

V gene: TRBV19
clone size: .
D gene: TRBD1
J gene: TRBJ1-5
CDR3 protein: CASTGDSNQPQHF
CDR3 DNA: TGTGCCAGCACAGGGGATAGCAATCAGCCCCAGCATTTT

V gene: TRBV3-1/TRBV3-2
clone size: once
D gene: .
J gene: TRBJ1-2
CDR3 protein: CASSQAGGAGGYTF
CDR3 DNA: TGTGCCAGCAGCCAAGCGGGGGGGGCGGGAGGCTACACCTTC

V gene: TRBV5-1
clone size: once
D gene: TRBD2
J gene: TRBJ2-3
CDR3 protein: CASSFIAGRVEDTQYF
CDR3 DNA: TGCGCCAGCAGCTTTATAGCCGGGAGGGTGGAAGATACGCAGTATTTT

V gene: TRBV7-9
clone size: .
D gene: TRBD1
J gene: TRBJ1-6
CDR3 protein: CASSQGDSENSPLHF
CDR3 DNA: TGTGCCAGCAGCCAAGGGGACAGCGAAAATTCACCCCTCCACTTT

V gene: TRBV27
clone size: few
D gene: .
J gene: TRBJ2-1
CDR3 protein: CASSLEQGNNEQFF
CDR3 DNA: TGTGCCAGCAGTTTGGAACAGGGCAACAATGAGCAGTTCTTC

V gene: TRBV7-9
clone size: .
D gene: .
J gene: TRBJ2-3
CDR3 protein: CASSFVGLPFTDTQYF
CDR3 DNA: TGTGCCAGCAGCTTCGTGGGGCTCCCCTTCACAGATACGCAGTATTTT

V gene: TRBV5-1
clone size: .
D gene: TRBD1
J gene: TRBJ1-1
CDR3 protein: CASRHPDREGGAFF
CDR3 DNA: TGCGCCAGCAGACACCCGGACAGGGAAGGCGGAGCTTTCTTT

V gene: TRBV5-4
clone size: .
D gene: TRBD1
J gene: TRBJ1-2
CDR3 protein: CASSSRTGGNYGYTF
CDR3 DNA: TGTGCCAGCAGCTCTCGGACAGGGGGTAACTATGGCTACACCTTC

V gene: TRBV5-1
clone size: .
D gene: TRBD1
J gene: TRBJ1-2
CDR3 protein: CASSLGDRGNGYTF
CDR3 DNA: TGCGCCAGCAGCTTGGGGGACAGGGGTAATGGCTACACCTTC

V gene: TRBV6-6
clone size: .
D gene: .
J gene: TRBJ1-6
CDR3 protein: CASSLDRNSPLHF
CDR3 DNA: TGTGCCAGCAGCCTTGACAGAAATTCACCCCTCCACTTT

V gene: TRBV19
clone size: .
D gene: TRBD1
J gene: TRBJ1-5
CDR3 protein: CASSIRQPGQGQPQHF
CDR3 DNA: TGTGCCAGTAGTATACGCCAACCAGGACAGGGCCAGCCCCAGCATTTT

V gene: TRBV3-1/TRBV3-2
clone size: .
D gene: .
J gene: TRBJ1-6
CDR3 protein: CASSQEGSPLHF
CDR3 DNA: TGTGCCAGCAGCCAAGAGGGCTCACCCCTCCACTTT

V gene: TRBV6-5
clone size: .
D gene: TRBD1
J gene: TRBJ2-7
CDR3 protein: CASRSTGAPYEQYF
CDR3 DNA: TGTGCCAGCAGGTCGACAGGGGCCCCCTACGAGCAGTACTTC

V gene: TRBV13
clone size: .
D gene: TRBD1
J gene: TRBJ1-3
CDR3 protein: CASSGQGQPISGNTIYF
CDR3 DNA: TGTGCCAGCAGCGGACAGGGACAGCCGATCTCTGGAAACACCATATATTTT

V gene: TRBV2
clone size: .
D gene: TRBD2
J gene: TRBJ2-3
CDR3 protein: CASSVGLGGDTQYF
CDR3 DNA: TGTGCCAGCAGTGTAGGACTAGGAGGAGATACGCAGTATTTT

V gene: TRBV5-4
clone size: once
D gene: TRBD1
J gene: TRBJ1-1
CDR3 protein: CASSWYRGLVKKTEAFF
CDR3 DNA: TGTGCCAGCAGCTGGTACAGGGGGCTAGTGAAAAAAACTGAAGCTTTCTTT

V gene: TRBV2
clone size: .
D gene: TRBD1
J gene: TRBJ2-2
CDR3 protein: CASRGTGFTGELFF
CDR3 DNA: TGTGCCAGCAGGGGGACAGGGTTTACCGGGGAGCTGTTTTTT

V gene: TRBV5-4
clone size: .
D gene: TRBD2
J gene: TRBJ2-7
CDR3 protein: CASSDETSGGHEQYF
CDR3 DNA: TGTGCCAGCAGCGACGAGACTAGCGGGGGCCACGAGCAGTACTTC

V gene: TRBV2
clone size: few
D gene: .
J gene: TRBJ2-7
CDR3 protein: CASTSDGAYEQYF
CDR3 DNA: TGTGCCAGCACTTCGGACGGGGCCTACGAGCAGTACTTC

V gene: TRBV2
clone size: .
D gene: .
J gene: TRBJ2-1
CDR3 protein: CASSAGRNNEQFF
CDR3 DNA: TGTGCCAGCAGTGCCGGCAGGAACAATGAGCAGTTCTTC

V gene: TRBV12-3/TRBV12-4
clone size: .
D gene: TRBD1
J gene: TRBJ2-7
CDR3 protein: CASSPGQTYEQYF
CDR3 DNA: TGTGCCAGCAGCCCGGGACAGACCTACGAGCAGTACTTC

V gene: TRBV18
clone size: .
D gene: .
J gene: TRBJ1-5
CDR3 protein: CASSPNTGDQPQHF
CDR3 DNA: TGTGCCAGCTCACCAAACACAGGAGATCAGCCCCAGCATTTT

V gene: TRBV19
clone size: .
D gene: TRBD1
J gene: TRBJ1-1
CDR3 protein: CASSVGTGGALDTEAFF
CDR3 DNA: TGTGCCAGTAGTGTTGGGACAGGGGGCGCGTTGGACACTGAAGCTTTCTTT

V gene: TRBV6-2/TRBV6-3
clone size: .
D gene: TRBD1
J gene: TRBJ2-4
CDR3 protein: CASSYSLGQGDIQYF
CDR3 DNA: TGTGCCAGCAGTTACTCGCTTGGACAGGGAGACATTCAGTACTTC

V gene: TRBV25-1
clone size: .
D gene: TRBD2
J gene: TRBJ2-3
CDR3 protein: CASSGAAGSTDTQYF
CDR3 DNA: TGTGCCAGCAGTGGGGCAGCGGGGAGCACAGATACGCAGTATTTT

V gene: TRBV15
clone size: .
D gene: .
J gene: TRBJ1-6
CDR3 protein: CATTLTGSYNSPLHF
CDR3 DNA: TGTGCCACCACCTTAACAGGGAGTTATAATTCACCCCTCCACTTT

V gene: TRBV9
clone size: .
D gene: TRBD1
J gene: TRBJ1-1
CDR3 protein: CASSGRGMNTEAFF
CDR3 DNA: TGTGCCAGCAGCGGCAGGGGGATGAACACTGAAGCTTTCTTT

V gene: TRBV2
clone size: .
D gene: .
J gene: TRBJ2-7
CDR3 protein: CASKGRLMSYEQYF
CDR3 DNA: TGTGCCAGCAAGGGGAGGCTTATGTCCTACGAGCAGTACTTC

V gene: TRBV7-8
clone size: .
D gene: .
J gene: TRBJ1-6
CDR3 protein: CASSLETRYSPLHF
CDR3 DNA: TGTGCCAGCAGCTTAGAGACACGTTATTCACCCCTCCACTTT

V gene: TRBV12-5
clone size: .
D gene: TRBD1
J gene: TRBJ1-1
CDR3 protein: CASGLTGGLDTEAFF
CDR3 DNA: TGTGCTAGTGGTTTGACAGGGGGCCTGGACACTGAAGCTTTCTTT

V gene: TRBV7-8
clone size: .
D gene: TRBD1
J gene: TRBJ2-5
CDR3 protein: CASSLGTDRTGETQYF
CDR3 DNA: TGTGCCAGCAGCTTAGGGACGGACAGGACGGGAGAGACCCAGTACTTC

V gene: TRBV11-2
clone size: .
D gene: TRBD1
J gene: TRBJ1-4
CDR3 protein: CASSQGGFTEKLFF
CDR3 DNA: TGTGCCAGCAGCCAAGGGGGCTTTACTGAAAAACTGTTTTTT

V gene: TRBV4-1
clone size: .
D gene: TRBD1
J gene: TRBJ1-3
CDR3 protein: CASSQTGQGPGNTIYF
CDR3 DNA: TGCGCCAGCAGCCAGACCGGACAGGGGCCGGGAAACACCATATATTTT

V gene: TRBV5-5
clone size: .
D gene: .
J gene: TRBJ1-5
CDR3 protein: CASSPAGSHSNQPQHF
CDR3 DNA: TGTGCCAGCAGCCCCGCCGGTTCCCATAGCAATCAGCCCCAGCATTTT

V gene: TRBV7-8
clone size: .
D gene: TRBD1
J gene: TRBJ1-4
CDR3 protein: CASSPRGQINEKLFF
CDR3 DNA: TGTGCCAGCAGCCCCCGGGGACAGATTAATGAAAAACTGTTTTTT

V gene: TRBV28
clone size: .
D gene: TRBD1
J gene: TRBJ2-7
CDR3 protein: CASNRQGFYEQYF
CDR3 DNA: TGTGCCAGCAACCGACAGGGGTTCTACGAGCAGTACTTC

V gene: TRBV9
clone size: .
D gene: TRBD1
J gene: TRBJ1-6
CDR3 protein: CASSVYPQTGQGSSKDSPLHF
CDR3 DNA: TGTGCCAGCAGCGTATACCCCCAGACGGGACAGGGGTCTTCTAAGGACTCACCCCTCCACTTT

V gene: TRBV2
clone size: .
D gene: TRBD1
J gene: TRBJ2-7
CDR3 protein: CASSEGQGGYEQYF
CDR3 DNA: TGTGCCAGCAGCGAAGGACAGGGGGGCTACGAGCAGTACTTC

V gene: TRBV7-9
clone size: .
D gene: TRBD1
J gene: TRBJ2-3
CDR3 protein: CASSSGQGTDTQYF
CDR3 DNA: TGTGCCAGCAGCTCCGGACAGGGGACAGATACGCAGTATTTT

V gene: TRBV3-1/TRBV3-2
clone size: .
D gene: .
J gene: TRBJ1-1
CDR3 protein: CASSQAAGLNTEAFF
CDR3 DNA: TGTGCCAGCAGCCAAGCGGCAGGGCTGAACACTGAAGCTTTCTTT

V gene: TRBV3-1/TRBV3-2
clone size: .
D gene: .
J gene: TRBJ1-1
CDR3 protein: CASSQVGPDSEAFF
CDR3 DNA: TGTGCCAGCAGCCAAGTTGGGCCGGATAGTGAAGCTTTCTTT

V gene: TRBV23-1
clone size: .
D gene: TRBD1
J gene: TRBJ1-2
CDR3 protein: CASQMDREDYGYTF
CDR3 DNA: TGCGCCAGTCAAATGGACAGGGAGGACTATGGCTACACCTTC

V gene: TRBV19
clone size: .
D gene: TRBD2
J gene: TRBJ2-2
CDR3 protein: CASSIGGLAGGPRSAGELFF
CDR3 DNA: TGTGCCAGTAGTATCGGCGGACTAGCGGGGGGGCCTAGGTCGGCCGGGGAGCTGTTTTTT

V gene: TRBV6-6
clone size: .
D gene: TRBD1
J gene: TRBJ2-6
CDR3 protein: CASSLHRDRPLSGANVLTF
CDR3 DNA: TGTGCCAGCAGTCTCCATAGGGACAGGCCTCTCTCTGGGGCCAACGTCCTGACTTTC

V gene: TRBV7-9
clone size: .
D gene: TRBD1
J gene: TRBJ1-2
CDR3 protein: CASNHDRGLGYGYTF
CDR3 DNA: TGTGCCAGCAACCACGACAGGGGGCTTGGCTATGGCTACACCTTC